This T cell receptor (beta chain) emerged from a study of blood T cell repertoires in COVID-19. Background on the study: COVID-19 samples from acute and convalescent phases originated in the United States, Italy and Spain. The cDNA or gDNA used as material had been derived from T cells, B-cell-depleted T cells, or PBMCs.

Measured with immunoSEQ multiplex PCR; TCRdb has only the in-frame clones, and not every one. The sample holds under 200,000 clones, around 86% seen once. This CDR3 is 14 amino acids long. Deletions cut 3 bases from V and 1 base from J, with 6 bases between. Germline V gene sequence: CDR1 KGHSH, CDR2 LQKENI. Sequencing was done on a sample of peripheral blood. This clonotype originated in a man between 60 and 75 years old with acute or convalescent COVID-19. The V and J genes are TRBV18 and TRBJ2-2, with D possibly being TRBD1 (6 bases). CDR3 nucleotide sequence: TGTGCCAGCTCACCGGGACAGAACACCGGGGAGCTGTTTTTT. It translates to CASSPGQNTGELFF.